What follows are 5 T cell receptor beta chains derived from one specimen sequenced in a study of CD8 T cells in ankylosing spondylitis. Antigens for these TCRs are unknown. TCRdb re-analysed the 5' RACE reads in MiXCR, keeping a single row per CDR3 protein. There are roughly 440,000 distinct CDR3 sequences in the sample; 17% occur only once, and just over 1% lies in the top ten. Study-wide results and limits: Among TCR beta sequences, a motif of eight highly homologous variants appeared characteristic of ankylosing spondylitis blood.

The sample comprised blood, either unsorted or a sorted T cell fraction (not recorded which). These receptors were obtained from a male donor with ankylosing spondylitis.

The rearrangement joins TRBV28 to TRBJ2-7; D gene uncertain. The CDR3 has 14 residues. In germline, CDR1 is MDHEN, CDR2 SYDVKM. V dropped 2 bases and J dropped 2 bases, with 10 bases sitting between them. The DNA of the CDR3 is TGTGCCAGCAGTTTAACGCACAGAACCTACGAGCAGTACTTC. As protein: CASSLTHRTYEQYF.

The J gene is TRBJ2-3, the V gene TRBV5-1, with TRBD2 matching 9 bases. This CDR3 contains 13 residues. Germline CDR1 and CDR2: SGHRS and YFSETQ. Trimming removed 10 bases from V and 3 bases from J; junction bases left unmatched: 6. The CDR3 loop is CASGGGATDTQYF. For the CDR3, the DNA is TGCGCCTCTGGCGGGGGGGCAACAGATACGCAGTATTTT.

This clonotype has a handful of counts. This chain connects TRBV20-1 to TRBJ1-4; D gene unclear. Germline V gene sequence: CDR1 DFQATT, CDR2 SNEGSKA (reference sequence). This CDR3 comprises 13 residues. Trimming cost V 2 bases and J 14 bases, with 18 bases left between them. CDR3 sequence reads: CSARPELGRRLFF. CDR3 nucleotide sequence: TGCAGTGCTAGACCCGAACTCGGTAGGCGGCTGTTTTTT.

The sample holds many counts of this clonotype. This CDR3 reads CASSLSMNTEAFF. The CDR3 bases are TGTGCCAGCAGTTTGAGTATGAACACTGAAGCTTTCTTT. This chain connects TRBV12-3 or TRBV12-4 to TRBJ1-1; D call uncertain. This CDR3 region has 13 residues. The V gene lost 3 bases and the J gene lost 0 bases, with 5 bases spanning the gap.

This clonotype was counted only a few times. The chain is built from TRBV27 and TRBJ1-6; no firm D call. The CDR3 covers 16 residues. V was trimmed by 6 bases and J by 6 bases, leaving 18 bases between them. Germline CDR1 reads MNHEY; CDR2 reads SMNVEV (reference sequence). The CDR3 protein is CASRQTRINFNSPLHF. The CDR3 region has the DNA TGTGCCAGCAGGCAGACAAGAATCAATTTTAATTCACCCCTCCACTTT.